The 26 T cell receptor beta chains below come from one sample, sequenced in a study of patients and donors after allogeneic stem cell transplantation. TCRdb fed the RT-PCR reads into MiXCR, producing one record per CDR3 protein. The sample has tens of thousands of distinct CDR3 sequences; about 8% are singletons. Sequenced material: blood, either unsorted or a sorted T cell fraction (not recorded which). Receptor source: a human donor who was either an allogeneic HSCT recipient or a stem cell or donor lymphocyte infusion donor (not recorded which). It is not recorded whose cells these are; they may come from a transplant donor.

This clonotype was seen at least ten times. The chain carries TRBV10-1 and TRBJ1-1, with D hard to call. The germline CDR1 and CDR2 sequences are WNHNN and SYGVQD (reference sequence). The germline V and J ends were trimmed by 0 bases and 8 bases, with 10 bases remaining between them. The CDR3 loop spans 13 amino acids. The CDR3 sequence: CASSESPGTEAFF. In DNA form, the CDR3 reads TGCGCCAGCAGTGAGTCGCCGGGAACAGAAGCTTTCTTT.

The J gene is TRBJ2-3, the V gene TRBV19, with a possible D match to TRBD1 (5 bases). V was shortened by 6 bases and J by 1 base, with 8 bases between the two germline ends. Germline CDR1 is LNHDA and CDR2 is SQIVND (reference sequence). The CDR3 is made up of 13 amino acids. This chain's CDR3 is CASRWGRTDTQYF. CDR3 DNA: TGTGCCAGTAGGTGGGGCCGCACAGATACGCAGTATTTT.

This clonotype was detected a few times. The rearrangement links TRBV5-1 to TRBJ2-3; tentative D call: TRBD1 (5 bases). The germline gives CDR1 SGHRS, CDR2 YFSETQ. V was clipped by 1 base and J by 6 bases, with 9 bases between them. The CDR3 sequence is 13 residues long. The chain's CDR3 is CASSLQTADTQYF. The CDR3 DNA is TGCGCCAGCAGCTTGCAGACAGCGGATACGCAGTATTTT. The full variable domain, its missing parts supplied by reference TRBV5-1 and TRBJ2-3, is KAGVTQTPRYLIKTRGQQVTLSCSPISGHRSVSWYQQTPGQGLQFLFEYFSETQRNKGNFPGRFSGRQFSNSRSEMNVSTLELGDSALYLCASSLQTADTQYFGPGTRLTVL.

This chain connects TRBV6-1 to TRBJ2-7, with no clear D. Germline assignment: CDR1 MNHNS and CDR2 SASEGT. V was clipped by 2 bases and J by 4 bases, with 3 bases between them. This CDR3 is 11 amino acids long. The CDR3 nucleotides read TGTGCCAGCAGTGAACGGTACGAGCAGTACTTC. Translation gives CASSERYEQYF.

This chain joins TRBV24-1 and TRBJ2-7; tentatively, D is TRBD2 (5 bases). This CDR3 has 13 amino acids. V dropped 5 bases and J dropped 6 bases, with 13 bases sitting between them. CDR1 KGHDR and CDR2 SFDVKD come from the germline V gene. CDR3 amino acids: CATSGATRGEQYF. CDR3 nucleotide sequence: TGTGCCACCAGTGGGGCTACCCGGGGCGAGCAGTACTTC.

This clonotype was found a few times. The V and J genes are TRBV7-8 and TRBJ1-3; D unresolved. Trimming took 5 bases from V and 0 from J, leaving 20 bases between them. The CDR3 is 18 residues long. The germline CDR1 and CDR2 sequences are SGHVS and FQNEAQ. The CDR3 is CASSQGPERGASGNTIYF. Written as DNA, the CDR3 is TGTGCCAGCAGCCAAGGACCAGAAAGAGGAGCCTCTGGAAACACCATATATTTT.

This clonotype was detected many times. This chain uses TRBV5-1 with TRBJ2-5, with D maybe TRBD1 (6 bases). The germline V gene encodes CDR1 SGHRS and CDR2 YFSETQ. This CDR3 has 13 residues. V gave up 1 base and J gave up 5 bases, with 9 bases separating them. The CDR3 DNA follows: TGCGCCAGCAGCTTGTCAGGGGAGGAGACCCAGTACTTC. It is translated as CASSLSGEETQYF.

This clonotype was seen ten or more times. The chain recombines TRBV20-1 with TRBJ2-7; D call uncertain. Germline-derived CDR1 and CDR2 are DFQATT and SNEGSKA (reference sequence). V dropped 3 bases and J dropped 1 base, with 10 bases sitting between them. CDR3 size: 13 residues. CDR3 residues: CSASPGSSYEQYF. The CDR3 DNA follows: TGCAGTGCTAGCCCCGGGTCATCCTACGAGCAGTACTTC.

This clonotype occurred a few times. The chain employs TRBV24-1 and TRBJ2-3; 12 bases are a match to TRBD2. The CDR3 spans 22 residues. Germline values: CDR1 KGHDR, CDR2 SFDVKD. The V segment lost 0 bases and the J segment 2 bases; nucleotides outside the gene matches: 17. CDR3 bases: TGTGCCACCAGTGATTTGCGGAGTCGAAGCGGGCGACTAGCGGGAGTCACAGATACGCAGTATTTT. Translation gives CATSDLRSRSGRLAGVTDTQYF.

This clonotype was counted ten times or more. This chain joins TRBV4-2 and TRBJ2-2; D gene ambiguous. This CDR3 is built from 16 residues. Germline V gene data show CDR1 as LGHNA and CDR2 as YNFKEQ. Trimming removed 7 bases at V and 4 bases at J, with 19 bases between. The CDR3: CASNLALVLATGELFF. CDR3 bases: TGTGCCAGCAACCTCGCGCTAGTACTTGCCACCGGGGAGCTGTTTTTT.

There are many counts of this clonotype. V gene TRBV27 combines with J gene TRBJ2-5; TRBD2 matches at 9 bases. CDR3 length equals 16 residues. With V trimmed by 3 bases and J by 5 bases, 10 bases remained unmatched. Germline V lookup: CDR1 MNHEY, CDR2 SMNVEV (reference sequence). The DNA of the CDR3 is TGTGCCAGCAGTTTGACTAGCGGAGCGTCCTGGGAGACCCAGTACTTC. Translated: CASSLTSGASWETQYF.

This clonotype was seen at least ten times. CDR3: CASSPGPLAGGPEAQYF. CDR3 sequence (DNA): TGTGCCAGCAGCCCTGGGCCCTTAGCGGGGGGCCCGGAGGCGCAGTACTTC. The J gene is TRBJ2-7, the V gene TRBV9; 10 bases are shared with TRBD2. The V gene end was trimmed by 4 bases and the J gene end by 9 bases; junction bases not matched to a gene: 19. Germline CDR1 and CDR2: SGDLS and YYNGEE. The length of the CDR3 is 17 residues.

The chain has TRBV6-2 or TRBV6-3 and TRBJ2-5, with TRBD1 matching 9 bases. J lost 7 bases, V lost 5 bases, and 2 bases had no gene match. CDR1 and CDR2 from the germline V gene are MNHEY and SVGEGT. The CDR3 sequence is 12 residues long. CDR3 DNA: TGTGCCAGCAGTAAGGACAGGGGGACCCAGTACTTC. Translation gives CASSKDRGTQYF.

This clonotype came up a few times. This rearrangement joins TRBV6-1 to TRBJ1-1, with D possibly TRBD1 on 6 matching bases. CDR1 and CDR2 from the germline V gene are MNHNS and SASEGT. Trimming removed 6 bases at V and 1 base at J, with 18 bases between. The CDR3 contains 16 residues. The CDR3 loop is CASRKGGGWGNTEAFF. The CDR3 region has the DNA TGTGCCAGCAGAAAAGGAGGGGGATGGGGGAACACTGAAGCTTTCTTT.

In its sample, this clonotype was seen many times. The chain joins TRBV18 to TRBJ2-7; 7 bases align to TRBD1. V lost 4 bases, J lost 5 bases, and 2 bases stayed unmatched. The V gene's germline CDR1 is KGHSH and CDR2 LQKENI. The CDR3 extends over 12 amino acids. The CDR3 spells CASSRTGDEQYF. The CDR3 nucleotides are TGTGCCAGCTCACGCACAGGGGACGAGCAGTACTTC.

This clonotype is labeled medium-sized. The CDR3, as DNA: TGCGCCAGCAGCTTGGAGCTGTCCCCAGGGTACACCGGGGAGCTGTTTTTT. Its translation is CASSLELSPGYTGELFF. The rearrangement links TRBV5-1 to TRBJ2-2; a possible D gene is TRBD1 (5 bases). Trimming shortened V by 0 bases and J by 3 bases, and 15 bases separated the two germline ends. The CDR3 is 17 residues long. Germline V CDR1 and CDR2: SGHRS, YFSETQ.

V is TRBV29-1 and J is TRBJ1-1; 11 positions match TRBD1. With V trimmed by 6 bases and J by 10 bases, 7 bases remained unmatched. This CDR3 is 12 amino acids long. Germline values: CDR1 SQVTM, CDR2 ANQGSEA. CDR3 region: CSVRTGGASAFF. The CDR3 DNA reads TGCAGCGTAAGGACAGGGGGCGCATCAGCTTTCTTT.

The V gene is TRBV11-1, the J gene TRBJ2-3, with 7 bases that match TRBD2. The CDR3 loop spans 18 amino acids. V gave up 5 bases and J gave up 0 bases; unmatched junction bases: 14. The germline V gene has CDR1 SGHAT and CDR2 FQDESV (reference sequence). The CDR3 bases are TGTGCCAGCAGCAAGGGAGGGCCAGACGCGAATAGCACAGATACGCAGTATTTT. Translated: CASSKGGPDANSTDTQYF.

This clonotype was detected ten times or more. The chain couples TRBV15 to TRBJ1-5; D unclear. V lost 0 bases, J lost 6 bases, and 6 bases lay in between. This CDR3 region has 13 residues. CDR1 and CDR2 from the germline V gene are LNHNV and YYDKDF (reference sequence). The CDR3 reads CATSRDWGQPQHF. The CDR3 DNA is TGTGCCACCAGCAGAGATTGGGGTCAGCCCCAGCATTTT.

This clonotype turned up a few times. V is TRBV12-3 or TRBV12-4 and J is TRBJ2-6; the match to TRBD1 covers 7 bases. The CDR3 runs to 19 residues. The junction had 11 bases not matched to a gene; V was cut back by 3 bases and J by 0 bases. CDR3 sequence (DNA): TGTGCCAGCAGTTTCTTATCTGGGACAGTCCCCTCTGGGGCCAACGTCCTGACTTTC. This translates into CASSFLSGTVPSGANVLTF.

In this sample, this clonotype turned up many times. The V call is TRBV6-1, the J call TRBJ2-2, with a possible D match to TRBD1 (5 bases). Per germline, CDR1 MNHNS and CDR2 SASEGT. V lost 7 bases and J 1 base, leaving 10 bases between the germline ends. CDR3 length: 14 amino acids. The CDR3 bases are TGTGCCAGCATGGTAGGACAGAACACCGGGGAGCTGTTTTTT. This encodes CASMVGQNTGELFF.

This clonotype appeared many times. Written as DNA, the CDR3 is TGCAGTGCTAGAGGAAACCACGCAGGGACTGAAGCTTTCTTT. Amino acids: CSARGNHAGTEAFF. This chain links TRBV20-1 with TRBJ1-1, with a tentative D call TRBD1 (5 bases). CDR1 and CDR2 from the germline V gene are DFQATT and SNEGSKA (reference sequence). The CDR3 has 14 amino acids. Trimming shortened V by 1 base and J by 5 bases, and 14 bases separated the two germline ends.

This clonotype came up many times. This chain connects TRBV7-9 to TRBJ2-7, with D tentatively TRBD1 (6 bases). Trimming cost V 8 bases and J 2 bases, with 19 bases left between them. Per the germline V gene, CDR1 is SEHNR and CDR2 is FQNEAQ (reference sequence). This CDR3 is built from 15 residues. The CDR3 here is CASGGMGTSPYEQYF. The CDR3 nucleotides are TGTGCCAGCGGGGGAATGGGGACATCCCCCTACGAGCAGTACTTC.

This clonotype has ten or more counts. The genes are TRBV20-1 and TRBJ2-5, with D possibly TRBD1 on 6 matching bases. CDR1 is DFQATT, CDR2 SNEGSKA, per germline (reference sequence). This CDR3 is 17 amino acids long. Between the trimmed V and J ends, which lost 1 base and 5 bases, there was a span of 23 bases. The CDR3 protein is CSARAQGSSSTIETQYF. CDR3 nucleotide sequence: TGCAGTGCTAGAGCTCAGGGGAGTAGCTCCACCATCGAGACCCAGTACTTC.

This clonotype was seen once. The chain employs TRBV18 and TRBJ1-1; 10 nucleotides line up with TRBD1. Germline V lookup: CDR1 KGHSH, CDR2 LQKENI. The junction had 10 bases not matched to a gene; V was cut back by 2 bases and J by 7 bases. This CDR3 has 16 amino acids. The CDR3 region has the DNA TGTGCCAGCTCACCAAAGACAGGGGGCTCGAGTGGTGAAGCTTTCTTT. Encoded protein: CASSPKTGGSSGEAFF.

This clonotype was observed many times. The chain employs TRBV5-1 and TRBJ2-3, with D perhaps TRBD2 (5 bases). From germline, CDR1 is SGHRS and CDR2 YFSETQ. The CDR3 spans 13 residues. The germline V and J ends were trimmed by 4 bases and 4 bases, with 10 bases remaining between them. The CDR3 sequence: CASSREAADTQYF. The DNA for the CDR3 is TGCGCCAGCAGCAGGGAAGCGGCAGATACGCAGTATTTT. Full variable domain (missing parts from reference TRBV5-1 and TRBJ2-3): KAGVTQTPRYLIKTRGQQVTLSCSPISGHRSVSWYQQTPGQGLQFLFEYFSETQRNKGNFPGRFSGRQFSNSRSEMNVSTLELGDSALYLCASSREAADTQYFGPGTRLTVL.